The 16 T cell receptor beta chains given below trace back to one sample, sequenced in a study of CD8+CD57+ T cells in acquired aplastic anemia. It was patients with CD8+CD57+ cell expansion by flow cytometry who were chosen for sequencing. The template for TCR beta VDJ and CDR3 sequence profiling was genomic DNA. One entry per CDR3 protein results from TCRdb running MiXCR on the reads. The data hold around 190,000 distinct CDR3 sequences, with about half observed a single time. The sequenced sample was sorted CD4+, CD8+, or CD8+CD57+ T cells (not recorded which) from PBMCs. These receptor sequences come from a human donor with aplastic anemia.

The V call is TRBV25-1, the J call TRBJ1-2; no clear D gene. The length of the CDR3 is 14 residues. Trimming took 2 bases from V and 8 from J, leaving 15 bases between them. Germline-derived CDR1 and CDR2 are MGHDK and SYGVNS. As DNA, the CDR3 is TGTGCCAGCAGTGAAGGAGTTTTTCCGGGCGGCTACACCTTC. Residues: CASSEGVFPGGYTF.

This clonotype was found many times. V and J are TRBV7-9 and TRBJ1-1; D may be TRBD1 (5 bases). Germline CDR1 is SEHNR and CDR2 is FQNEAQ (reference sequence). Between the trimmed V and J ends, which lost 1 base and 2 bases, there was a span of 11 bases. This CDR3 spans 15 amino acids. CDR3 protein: CASSLVWGDNTEAFF. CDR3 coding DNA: TGTGCCAGCAGCTTAGTGTGGGGGGATAACACTGAAGCTTTCTTT.

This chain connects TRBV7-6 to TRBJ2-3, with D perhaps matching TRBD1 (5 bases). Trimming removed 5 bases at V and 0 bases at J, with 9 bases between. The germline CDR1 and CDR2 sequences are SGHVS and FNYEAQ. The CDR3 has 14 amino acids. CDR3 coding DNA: TGTGCCAGCAGCCCTGGACACAGCACAGATACGCAGTATTTT. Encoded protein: CASSPGHSTDTQYF.

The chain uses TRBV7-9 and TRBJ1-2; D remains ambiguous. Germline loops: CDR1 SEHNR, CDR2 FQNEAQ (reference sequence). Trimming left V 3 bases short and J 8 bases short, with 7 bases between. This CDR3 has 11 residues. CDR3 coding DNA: TGTGCCAGCAGCTTTTCGTGGGGCTACACCTTC. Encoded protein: CASSFSWGYTF. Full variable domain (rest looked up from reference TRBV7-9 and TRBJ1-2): DTGVSQNPRHKITKRGQNVTFRCDPISEHNRLYWYRQTLGQGPEFLTYFQNEAQLEKSRLLSDRFSAERPKGSFSTLEIQRTEQGDSAMYLCASSFSWGYTFGSGTRLTVV.

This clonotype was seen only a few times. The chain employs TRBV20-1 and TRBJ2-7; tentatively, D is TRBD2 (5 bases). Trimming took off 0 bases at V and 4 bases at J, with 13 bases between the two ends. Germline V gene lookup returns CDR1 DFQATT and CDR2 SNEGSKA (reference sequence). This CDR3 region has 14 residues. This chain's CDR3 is CSARDWSGRYEQYF. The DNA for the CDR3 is TGCAGTGCTAGAGACTGGTCGGGAAGGTACGAGCAGTACTTC.

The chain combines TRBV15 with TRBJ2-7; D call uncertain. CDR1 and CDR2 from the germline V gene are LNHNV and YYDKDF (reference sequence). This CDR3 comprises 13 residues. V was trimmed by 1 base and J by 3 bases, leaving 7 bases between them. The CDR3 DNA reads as TGTGCCACCAGCAGAGCCATTAACTACGAGCAGTACTTC. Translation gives CATSRAINYEQYF.

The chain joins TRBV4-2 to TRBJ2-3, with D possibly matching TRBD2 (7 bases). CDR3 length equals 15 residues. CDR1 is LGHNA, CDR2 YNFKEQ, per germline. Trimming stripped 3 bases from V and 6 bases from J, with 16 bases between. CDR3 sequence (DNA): TGTGCCAGCAGCCAGGGGGGGCTCTGGGCCGATACGCAGTATTTT. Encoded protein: CASSQGGLWADTQYF.

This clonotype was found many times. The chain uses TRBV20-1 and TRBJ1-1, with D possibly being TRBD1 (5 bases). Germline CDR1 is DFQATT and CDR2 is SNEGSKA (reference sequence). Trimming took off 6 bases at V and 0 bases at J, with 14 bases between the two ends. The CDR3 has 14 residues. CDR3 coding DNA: TGCAGTGCCACCCCCGGGACGGTGAACACTGAAGCTTTCTTT. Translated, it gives CSATPGTVNTEAFF.

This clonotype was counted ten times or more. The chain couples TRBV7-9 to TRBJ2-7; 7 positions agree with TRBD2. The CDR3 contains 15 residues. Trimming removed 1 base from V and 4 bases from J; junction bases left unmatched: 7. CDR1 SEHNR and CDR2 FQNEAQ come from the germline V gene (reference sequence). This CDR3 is CASSLESSGHYEQYF. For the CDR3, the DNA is TGTGCCAGCAGCTTAGAGTCTAGCGGACATTACGAGCAGTACTTC.

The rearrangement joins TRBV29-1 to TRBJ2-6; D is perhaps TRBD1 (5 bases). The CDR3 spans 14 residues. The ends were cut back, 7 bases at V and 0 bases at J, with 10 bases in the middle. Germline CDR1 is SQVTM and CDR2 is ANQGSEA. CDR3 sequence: CSATGSSGANVLTF. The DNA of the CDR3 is TGCAGCGCAACAGGCAGCTCTGGGGCCAACGTCCTGACTTTC.

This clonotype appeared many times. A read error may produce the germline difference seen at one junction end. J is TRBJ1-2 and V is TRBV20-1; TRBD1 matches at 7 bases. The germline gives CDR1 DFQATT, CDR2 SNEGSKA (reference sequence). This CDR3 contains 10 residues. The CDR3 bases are TGCAGTGCTAGACCTGAGACAGGGTTTTTC. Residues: CSARPETGFF.

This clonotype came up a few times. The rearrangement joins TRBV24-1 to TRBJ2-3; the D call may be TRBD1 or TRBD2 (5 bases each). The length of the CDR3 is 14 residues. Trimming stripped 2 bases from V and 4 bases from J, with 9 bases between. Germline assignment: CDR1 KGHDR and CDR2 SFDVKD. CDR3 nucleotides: TGTGCCACCAGTGATTCTCGGGGCGCAGATACGCAGTATTTT. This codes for CATSDSRGADTQYF.

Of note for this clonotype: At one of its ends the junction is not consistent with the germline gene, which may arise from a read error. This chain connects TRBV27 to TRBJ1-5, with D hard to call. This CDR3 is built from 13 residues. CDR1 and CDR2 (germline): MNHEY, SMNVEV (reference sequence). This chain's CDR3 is CAGRLDSNQPQHF. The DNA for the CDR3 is TGTGCCGGCAGACTCGATAGCAATCAGCCCCAGCATTTT.

CDR3 bases: TGTGCCAGCAGTGAAATTGGTACCGGGGAGCTGTTTTTT. Its protein is CASSEIGTGELFF. The rearrangement uses TRBV6-1 and TRBJ2-2; D is unresolved. In germline, CDR1 is MNHNS, CDR2 SASEGT. With 2 bases removed from V and 5 bases from J, the gap between germline ends came to 6 bases. This CDR3 contains 13 residues.

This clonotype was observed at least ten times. DNA for the CDR3: TGCAGTGCCAATACTAGGACAGGCATCCAAGAGACCCAGTACTTC. Protein product: CSANTRTGIQETQYF. The V gene is TRBV20-1, the J gene TRBJ2-5; 7 bases are a match to TRBD1. Germline CDR1 reads DFQATT; CDR2 reads SNEGSKA (reference sequence). V shed 6 bases, J shed 1 base, and the junction held 11 bases outside the gene matches. The CDR3 covers 15 residues.

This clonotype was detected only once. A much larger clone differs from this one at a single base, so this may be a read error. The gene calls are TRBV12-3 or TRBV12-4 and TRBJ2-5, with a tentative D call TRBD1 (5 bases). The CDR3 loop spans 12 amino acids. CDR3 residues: CTSKRGQETQYF. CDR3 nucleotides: TGTACCAGCAAAAGGGGCCAAGAGACCCAGTACTTC.